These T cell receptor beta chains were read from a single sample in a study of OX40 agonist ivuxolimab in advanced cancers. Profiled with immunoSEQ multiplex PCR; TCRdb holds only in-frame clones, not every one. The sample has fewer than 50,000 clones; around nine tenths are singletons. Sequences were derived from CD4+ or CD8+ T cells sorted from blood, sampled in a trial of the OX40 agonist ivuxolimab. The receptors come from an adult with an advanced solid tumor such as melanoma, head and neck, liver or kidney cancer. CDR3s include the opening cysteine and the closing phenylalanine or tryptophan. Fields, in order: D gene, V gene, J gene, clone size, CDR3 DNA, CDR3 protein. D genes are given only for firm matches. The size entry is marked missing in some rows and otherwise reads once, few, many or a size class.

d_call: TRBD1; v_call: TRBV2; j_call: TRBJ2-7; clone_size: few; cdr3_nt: TGTGCCAGCAGGGCTACAGGGGGTCGGAACGAGCAGTACTTC; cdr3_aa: CASRATGGRNEQYF
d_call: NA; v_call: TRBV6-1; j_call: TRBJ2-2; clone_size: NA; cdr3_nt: TGTGCCAGCAGTGAAGCGCGGAACAGGGCCTTTACCGGGGAGCTGTTTTTT; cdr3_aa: CASSEARNRAFTGELFF
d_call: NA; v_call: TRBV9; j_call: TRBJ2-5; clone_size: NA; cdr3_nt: TGTGCCAGCAGCCCCCGGCTGCGCCAAGAGACCCAGTACTTC; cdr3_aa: CASSPRLRQETQYF
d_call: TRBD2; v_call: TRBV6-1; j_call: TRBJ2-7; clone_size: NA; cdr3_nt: TGTGCCAGCACTACTAGCGGGAGAAGTGAGCAGTACTTC; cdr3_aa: CASTTSGRSEQYF
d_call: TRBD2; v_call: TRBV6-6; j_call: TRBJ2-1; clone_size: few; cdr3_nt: TGTGCCAGCAACGGGGGGACTCTAGAATCCCATGAGCAGTTCTTC; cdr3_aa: CASNGGTLESHEQFF
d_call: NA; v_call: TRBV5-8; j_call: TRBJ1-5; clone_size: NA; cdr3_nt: TGTGCCAGCAGCAGGACAGTTAATAGCAATCAGCCCCAGCATTTT; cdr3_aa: CASSRTVNSNQPQHF
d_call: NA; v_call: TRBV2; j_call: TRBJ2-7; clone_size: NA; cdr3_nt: TGTGCCAGCAGTGAAGAAAGTGGGAGTGCCTACGAGCAGTACTTC; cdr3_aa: CASSEESGSAYEQYF
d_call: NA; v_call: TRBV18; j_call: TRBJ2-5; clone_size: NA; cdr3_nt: TGTGCCAGCTCACCACGGGACTCCCAAGAGACCCAGTACTTC; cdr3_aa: CASSPRDSQETQYF
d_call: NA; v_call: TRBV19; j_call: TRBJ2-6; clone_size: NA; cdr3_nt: TGTGCCAGTAGTATAGATGGAGCGGGACAGTTTTTCTCTGGGGCCAACGTCCTGACTTTC; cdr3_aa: CASSIDGAGQFFSGANVLTF
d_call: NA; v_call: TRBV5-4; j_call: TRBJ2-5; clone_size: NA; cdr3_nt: TGTGCCAGCAGCTTCCGACTGGGACGGGAGACCCAGTACTTC; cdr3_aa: CASSFRLGRETQYF
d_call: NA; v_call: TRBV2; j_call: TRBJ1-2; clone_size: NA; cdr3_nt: TGTGCCAGCAGTGAAGGGGCAATCGGCTATGGCTACACCTTC; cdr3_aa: CASSEGAIGYGYTF
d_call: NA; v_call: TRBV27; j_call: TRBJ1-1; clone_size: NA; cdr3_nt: TGTGCCAGCAGTGCCCACAGGGCGGGCACTGAAGCTTTCTTT; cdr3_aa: CASSAHRAGTEAFF
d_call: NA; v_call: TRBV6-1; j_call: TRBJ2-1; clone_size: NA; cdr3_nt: TGTGCCAGCATGCAGGGCGGCTACAATGAGCAGTTCTTC; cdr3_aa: CASMQGGYNEQFF
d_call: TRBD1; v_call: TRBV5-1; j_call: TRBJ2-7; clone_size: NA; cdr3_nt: TGCGCCAGCAGCCCGAAAGACAGGGGCAGCGAGCAGTACTTC; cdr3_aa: CASSPKDRGSEQYF
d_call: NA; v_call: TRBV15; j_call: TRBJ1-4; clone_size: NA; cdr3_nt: TGTGCCACCAGCAGAGATCAAGGAATTAATGAAAAACTGTTTTTT; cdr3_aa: CATSRDQGINEKLFF
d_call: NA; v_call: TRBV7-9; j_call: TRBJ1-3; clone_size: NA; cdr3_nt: TGTGCCAGCAGCTTAGCACAGGCCGGAAACACCATATATTTT; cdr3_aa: CASSLAQAGNTIYF
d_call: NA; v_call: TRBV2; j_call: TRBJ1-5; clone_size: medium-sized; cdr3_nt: TGTGCCAGCAGGGAGGGATCGTTCCACAATCAGCCCCAGCATTTT; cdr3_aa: CASREGSFHNQPQHF
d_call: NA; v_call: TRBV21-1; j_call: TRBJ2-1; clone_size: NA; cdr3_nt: TGTGCCAGCAGCAAAGGGCGGCGGAAGCAGTTCTTC; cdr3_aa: CASSKGRRKQFF
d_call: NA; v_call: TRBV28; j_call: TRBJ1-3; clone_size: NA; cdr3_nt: TGTGCCAGCAGCATTGGACTCAGAAACACCATATATTTT; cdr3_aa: CASSIGLRNTIYF
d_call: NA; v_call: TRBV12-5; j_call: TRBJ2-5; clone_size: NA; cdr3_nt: TGTGCTAGTGGTTTGGGGCTGACTCAAGAGACCCAGTACTTC; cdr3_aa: CASGLGLTQETQYF
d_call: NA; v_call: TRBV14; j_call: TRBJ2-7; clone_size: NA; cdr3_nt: TGTGCCAGCAGCCAAGATTCCCACGAGCAGTACTTC; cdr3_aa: CASSQDSHEQYF